This is a list of T cell receptor beta chains from one sample in a study of CD8 T cells in ankylosing spondylitis. From the 5' RACE reads, TCRdb called clonotypes with MiXCR, one entry per CDR3 protein. This sample yields 350,000 to 400,000 distinct CDR3 sequences, of which roughly 20% are seen a single time; around 13% belongs to the top ten. Sequencing was carried out using blood, either unsorted or a sorted T cell fraction (not recorded which). All receptors come from a male donor with ankylosing spondylitis or in good health (not recorded which). Each CDR3 is given with its conserved first and last residue. D genes are given only for firm matches. Only some rows state a clone size, as once, few, many or a class for expanded clones.

size	V	J	D	CDR3	DNA
few	TRBV9	TRBJ2-5	TRBD1	CASSSQDRAETQYF	TGTGCCAGCAGCTCCCAAGACAGGGCGGAGACCCAGTACTTC
NA	TRBV27	TRBJ2-3	NA	CASSQRSEDTQYF	TGTGCCAGCAGCCAACGGTCCGAGGATACGCAGTATTTT
NA	TRBV12-3/TRBV12-4	TRBJ2-7	NA	CTSRVEYSYEQYF	TGTACCAGCAGAGTAGAATACTCCTACGAGCAGTACTTC
few	TRBV20-1	TRBJ2-5	NA	CSARGGDNQETQYF	TGCAGTGCTAGAGGTGGGGACAACCAAGAGACCCAGTACTTC
NA	TRBV7-2	TRBJ2-5	TRBD2	CASSPGLAGAKETQYF	TGTGCCAGCAGCCCCGGACTAGCGGGGGCCAAAGAGACCCAGTACTTC
few	TRBV29-1	TRBJ2-2	NA	CSVGMLGTNTGELFF	TGCAGCGTTGGGATGCTTGGCACGAACACCGGGGAGCTGTTTTTT
many	TRBV10-3	TRBJ1-1	NA	CAISESTLGWRDTEAFF	TGTGCCATCAGTGAGTCGACTCTGGGTTGGCGAGACACTGAAGCTTTCTTT
NA	TRBV19	TRBJ2-4	NA	CASYSPFAENIQYF	TGTGCCAGTTACTCTCCTTTTGCAGAAAACATTCAGTACTTC
NA	TRBV2	TRBJ1-5	NA	CASTQGNQPQHF	TGTGCCAGCACCCAGGGCAATCAGCCCCAGCATTTT
NA	TRBV12-3/TRBV12-4	TRBJ1-1	NA	CASSLGATPLNTEAFF	TGTGCCAGCAGTTTGGGTGCGACACCTTTGAACACTGAAGCTTTCTTT
NA	TRBV6-1	TRBJ2-5	TRBD1	CASSGLDRVQETQYF	TGTGCCAGCAGTGGGCTGGACAGGGTCCAAGAGACCCAGTACTTC
few	TRBV6-6	TRBJ2-5	NA	CASSSRNQETQYF	TGTGCCAGCAGTTCACGTAACCAAGAGACCCAGTACTTC
few	TRBV29-1	TRBJ2-7	TRBD1	CSVGRDRAAYEQYF	TGCAGCGTTGGCCGGGACAGGGCGGCCTACGAGCAGTACTTC
few	TRBV3-1	TRBJ2-1	TRBD1	CASSQDLNPGTGDGTEQFF	TGTGCCAGCAGCCAAGATCTTAACCCCGGGACAGGGGACGGCACTGAGCAGTTCTTC
NA	TRBV6-1	TRBJ2-2	TRBD2	CASSPLLAENTGELFF	TGTGCCAGCAGTCCCCTACTAGCGGAGAACACCGGGGAGCTGTTTTTT
NA	TRBV5-6	TRBJ2-5	NA	CASSFGARTLEETQYF	TGTGCCAGCAGCTTTGGTGCCAGAACCCTCGAAGAGACCCAGTACTTC
NA	TRBV29-1	TRBJ2-1	NA	CSVEAADTPYNEQFF	TGCAGCGTTGAAGCGGCCGATACCCCCTACAACGAGCAGTTCTTC
NA	TRBV6-1	TRBJ2-7	NA	CASSLSPPEGSSYEQYF	TGTGCCAGCAGTCTAAGCCCCCCAGAGGGAAGCTCCTACGAGCAGTACTTC
few	TRBV2	TRBJ2-7	NA	CASTSLGRGAYEQYF	TGTGCCAGCACCTCCCTGGGCAGGGGTGCCTACGAGCAGTACTTC
few	TRBV5-1	TRBJ1-2	NA	CASSQIWGEGYTF	TGCGCCAGCAGTCAAATATGGGGCGAGGGCTACACCTTC
few	TRBV5-6	TRBJ2-2	NA	CASSLVGANTGELFF	TGTGCCAGCAGCTTGGTTGGGGCAAACACCGGGGAGCTGTTTTTT
few	TRBV25-1	TRBJ1-2	NA	CASSDWQGLDYGYTF	TGTGCCAGCAGTGATTGGCAGGGATTGGACTATGGCTACACCTTC
NA	TRBV20-1	TRBJ1-1	NA	CSASPGGILNTEAFF	TGCAGTGCCAGCCCGGGGGGGATTTTGAACACTGAAGCTTTCTTT
few	TRBV25-1	TRBJ2-2	TRBD1	CASRRTGEGDTGELFF	TGTGCCAGCAGACGGACAGGGGAGGGTGACACCGGGGAGCTGTTTTTT